This T cell receptor (beta chain) was sequenced for a study of regulatory T cells in long-lasting Graves disease. This clonotype was found a few times. A far larger clone lies a single base away; this is likely a read error. The CDR3 loop spans 13 amino acids. Germline CDR1 SGHTA, CDR2 FQGTGA. Trimming removed 4 bases from V and 0 bases from J, with 6 bases in between. Time point denoted: newly diagnosed GD, antithyroid drugs for less than 3 months. RNA isolated from PBMCs was used to make the TCR library. Arm-PCR of CDR3 regions with iRepertoire HTBI primers generated TCR beta libraries. Original methodology: Identification of gene segments yielded more than 60 TRBV and around 13 TRBJ across samples. TCRdb reprocessed the multiplex PCR reads with MiXCR, giving one entry per CDR3 protein. The V and J calls follow TCRdb's processing rather than the paper's. The sample contains roughly 420,000 distinct CDR3 sequences, about a sixth of which appear only once.

This sample was also put to use in a study of T cells in Graves' hyperthyroidism and ophthalmopathy. That work adds: The model forecast ophthalmopathy, anticipating it by a median approximately 7 months before onset.

This TCR came from a woman aged 30 to 39 with Graves disease. The chain has TRBV7-3 and TRBJ1-1; no clear D gene. Source: peripheral blood mononuclear cells (PBMCs), taken at new diagnosis, from a patient treated with antithyroid drugs. The CDR3: CASSSYMNTEAFF. The CDR3 DNA sequence: TGTGCCAGCAGCTCCTACATGAACACTGAAGCTTTCTTT.